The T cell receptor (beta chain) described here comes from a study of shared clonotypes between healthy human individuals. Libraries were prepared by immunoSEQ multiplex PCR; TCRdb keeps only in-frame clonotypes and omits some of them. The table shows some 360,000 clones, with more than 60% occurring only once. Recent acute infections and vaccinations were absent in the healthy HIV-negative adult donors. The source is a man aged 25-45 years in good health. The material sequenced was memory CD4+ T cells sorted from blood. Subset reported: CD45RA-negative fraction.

This chain's CDR3 is CASSLELPSEETQYF. The CDR3 DNA is TGTGCCAGCAGCTTAGAGTTACCTAGCGAGGAGACCCAGTACTTC. This sequence joins TRBV7-8 and TRBJ2-5, with a weak D call TRBD2 (6 bases). Germline V gene sequence: CDR1 SGHVS, CDR2 FQNEAQ. V was clipped by 1 base and J by 5 bases, with 14 bases between them. The CDR3 is 15 residues long.